A single sample is the source of the 17 T cell receptor beta chains below, sequenced in a study of cytomegalovirus exposure and HLA in healthy donors. The PCR contained 60 Vbeta and 13 Jbeta primers. Profiled with immunoSEQ multiplex PCR; TCRdb holds only in-frame clones, not every one. The top ten hold about 0.51% of the sample, which has roughly 130,000 clones, roughly 88% seen once. The sequenced sample consisted of PBMCs. Source of these receptors: a woman in her thirties or forties in good health and CMV-seronegative.

The chain links TRBV5-4 to TRBJ2-7; 11 nucleotides agree with TRBD1. The CDR3 is 15 amino acids. Trimming at V came to 4 bases and at J to 6 bases, leaving 9 bases not matched to a gene. Germline-derived CDR1 and CDR2 are SGHNT and YYREEE (reference sequence). Here the CDR3 reads CASSPVDRGQVEQYF. CDR3 sequence (DNA): TGTGCCAGCAGCCCAGTGGACAGGGGGCAAGTCGAGCAGTACTTC.

The V call is TRBV5-1, the J call TRBJ2-5; 12 bases agree with TRBD2. With the DNA end fitting TRBJ2-7 better, the J assignment may be wrong. The germline gives CDR1 SGHRS, CDR2 YFSETQ. The CDR3 is made up of 16 amino acids. The DNA of the CDR3 is TGCGCCAGCAGCTGGGGGACTAGCGGGCCCATCTACGAGCAGTACTTC. Translated: CASSWGTSGPIYEQYF.

The rearrangement uses TRBV5-1 and TRBJ2-1; D gene unclear. Germline V CDR1 and CDR2: SGHRS, YFSETQ. Trimming shortened V by 2 bases and J by 6 bases, and 6 bases separated the two germline ends. The CDR3 is 12 amino acids. The CDR3 sequence: CASSFPGNEQFF. Here the CDR3 DNA reads TGCGCCAGCAGCTTCCCCGGCAATGAGCAGTTCTTC.

As regards this clone: The same CDR3 arises from other DNA sequences in this sample as well. The chain uses TRBV10-3 and TRBJ1-5; D gene unclear. CDR1 is ENHRY, CDR2 SYGVKD, per germline. The CDR3 is 14 amino acids. Trimming pared 10 bases from V and 4 bases from J, leaving 17 bases between. The CDR3 DNA follows: TGTGCCACCGTTACAGACCCTGGTAATCAGCCCCAGCATTTT. Residues: CATVTDPGNQPQHF.

The chain employs TRBV29-1 and TRBJ1-1, with a weak D call TRBD1 (6 bases). The CDR3 is 13 amino acids. Between the trimmed V and J ends, which lost 5 bases and 6 bases, there was a span of 16 bases. Germline V gene sequence: CDR1 SQVTM, CDR2 ANQGSEA. CDR3: CSVNFDRTSEAFF. The CDR3 bases are TGCAGCGTTAATTTCGACAGGACCTCTGAAGCTTTCTTT.

This clone has a single count. V usage is TRBV5-1 and J usage is TRBJ1-1, with 7 bases fitting TRBD1. Germline values: CDR1 SGHRS, CDR2 YFSETQ. Germline trimming cut 2 bases from V and 4 bases from J; bases unmatched to any gene: 5. This CDR3 has 14 residues. The CDR3 DNA sequence: TGCGCCAGCAGCTTCCAGGGGGTCGGCACTGAAGCTTTCTTT. It specifies CASSFQGVGTEAFF.

This sequence joins TRBV25-1 and TRBJ2-6; tentatively, D is TRBD2 (5 bases). The V and J ends lost 6 bases and 1 base respectively, with 16 bases between them. The CDR3 covers 17 residues. Germline loops: CDR1 MGHDK, CDR2 SYGVNS. The CDR3 protein is CASSEIRGWSGANVLTF. The CDR3 region has the DNA TGTGCCAGCAGCGAGATAAGAGGGTGGTCTGGGGCCAACGTCCTGACTTTC.

This chain links TRBV4-3 with TRBJ1-1; no reliable D call. Trimming left V 0 bases short and J 3 bases short, with 11 bases between. Looked up from germline, CDR1 is LGHNA and CDR2 is YSLEER. The CDR3 covers 15 residues. In DNA form, the CDR3 reads TGCGCCAGCAGCCAAGATGCGGGTCTGTACACTGAAGCTTTCTTT. Protein sequence: CASSQDAGLYTEAFF.

The rearrangement joins TRBV6-5 to TRBJ1-2; 7 bases fit TRBD1. The germline V gene encodes CDR1 MNHEY and CDR2 SVGAGI. Germline trimming cut 6 bases from V and 7 bases from J; bases unmatched to any gene: 8. This CDR3 is built from 13 residues. The CDR3 loop reads CASRYRGLLGYTF. CDR3 nucleotides: TGTGCCAGCAGATACAGGGGATTACTTGGCTACACCTTC.

Only one count was recorded for this clone. This chain joins TRBV10-3 and TRBJ1-5; TRBD1 is a possible D gene (6 bases). V was trimmed by 0 bases and J by 3 bases, leaving 15 bases between them. The CDR3 extends over 17 amino acids. The germline CDR1 and CDR2 sequences are ENHRY and SYGVKD. The CDR3 region is CAISESKLQGPNQPQHF. Here the CDR3 DNA reads TGTGCCATCAGTGAGTCGAAGTTACAGGGACCCAATCAGCCCCAGCATTTT.

The chain joins TRBV9 to TRBJ1-1; D is unclear. Germline values: CDR1 SGDLS, CDR2 YYNGEE. Trimming cost V 3 bases and J 5 bases, with 11 bases left between them. The CDR3 is 13 residues long. This CDR3 is CASSAGETTEAFF. The DNA for the CDR3 is TGTGCCAGCAGCGCCGGGGAGACGACTGAAGCTTTCTTT.

This chain links TRBV5-5 with TRBJ2-3; D gene unclear. V lost 4 bases to trimming and J lost 5 bases, with 14 bases between them. The CDR3 is 14 residues long. Germline assignment: CDR1 SGHKS and CDR2 YYEKEE (reference sequence). The CDR3 bases are TGTGCCAGCAGCCCGGGTTTTAGGCAAGATACGCAGTATTTT. Protein product: CASSPGFRQDTQYF.

Written as DNA, the CDR3 is TGTGCCAGCAAGTCCCCGGGGGAGAACTACGAGCAGTACTTC. This codes for CASKSPGENYEQYF. The V and J genes are TRBV5-4 and TRBJ2-7, with TRBD2 as a possible D gene (6 bases). Germline lookup yields CDR1 SGHNT and CDR2 YYREEE (reference sequence). Trimming removed 6 bases from V and 3 bases from J, with 16 bases in between. The CDR3 spans 14 residues.

The chain uses TRBV6-1 and TRBJ1-1, with D perhaps TRBD1 (5 bases). The CDR3 consists of 15 residues. V was pared by 2 bases and J by 0 bases, with 10 bases between. CDR1 is MNHNS, CDR2 SASEGT, per germline. As DNA, the CDR3 is TGTGCCAGCAGTGAATTGGGGGGGATGAACACTGAAGCTTTCTTT. The encoded protein is CASSELGGMNTEAFF.

This chain links TRBV5-6 with TRBJ2-3; TRBD2 matches at 7 bases. CDR1 SGHDT and CDR2 YYEEEE come from the germline V gene. The CDR3 extends over 15 amino acids. V gave up 3 bases and J gave up 1 base; unmatched junction bases: 5. The CDR3 is CASSSGGGGTDTQYF. For the CDR3, the DNA is TGTGCCAGCAGCTCGGGTGGGGGGGGCACAGATACGCAGTATTTT.

This chain joins TRBV5-1 and TRBJ1-3; TRBD1 matches at 11 bases. V dropped 2 bases and J dropped 0; count of bases not matched to a gene: 10. From germline, CDR1 is SGHRS and CDR2 YFSETQ. CDR3 length: 19 amino acids. The CDR3 region has the DNA TGCGCCAGCAGCTTAGGGACAGGGGGTTCCCTGAGCTCTGGAAACACCATATATTTT. Translation: CASSLGTGGSLSSGNTIYF. The full variable domain, in which reference TRBV5-1 and TRBJ1-3 provide the parts outside the CDR3, is KAGVTQTPRYLIKTRGQQVTLSCSPISGHRSVSWYQQTPGQGLQFLFEYFSETQRNKGNFPGRFSGRQFSNSRSEMNVSTLELGDSALYLCASSLGTGGSLSSGNTIYFGEGSWLTVV.

V is TRBV19 and J is TRBJ2-1, with 12 bases aligning to TRBD2. V shed 5 bases, J shed 7 bases, and the junction held 9 bases outside the gene matches. This CDR3 has 16 amino acids. CDR1 is LNHDA and CDR2 is SQIVND in the germline V gene (reference sequence). The CDR3 coding sequence is TGTGCCAGTAGTCGGACTAGCGGGGTGGGACGGAATGAGCAGTTCTTC. Amino acids: CASSRTSGVGRNEQFF.